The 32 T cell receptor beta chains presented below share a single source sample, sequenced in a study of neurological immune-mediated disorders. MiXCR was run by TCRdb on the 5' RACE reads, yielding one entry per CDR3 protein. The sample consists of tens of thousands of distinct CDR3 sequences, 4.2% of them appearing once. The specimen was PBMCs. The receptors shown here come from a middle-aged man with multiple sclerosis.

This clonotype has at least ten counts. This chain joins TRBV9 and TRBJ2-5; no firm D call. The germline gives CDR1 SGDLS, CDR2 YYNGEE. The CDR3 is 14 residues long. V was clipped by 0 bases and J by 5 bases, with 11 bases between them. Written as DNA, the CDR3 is TGTGCCAGCAGCGTAGCTTGGGGTCGGGAGACCCAGTACTTC. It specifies CASSVAWGRETQYF.

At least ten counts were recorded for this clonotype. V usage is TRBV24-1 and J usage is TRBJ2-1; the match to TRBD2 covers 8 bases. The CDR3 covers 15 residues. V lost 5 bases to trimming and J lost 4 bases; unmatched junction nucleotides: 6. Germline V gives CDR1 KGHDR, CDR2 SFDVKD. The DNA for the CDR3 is TGTGCCACCAGTGGTGCGGGAGGAGGATACAATGAGCAGTTCTTC. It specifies CATSGAGGGYNEQFF.

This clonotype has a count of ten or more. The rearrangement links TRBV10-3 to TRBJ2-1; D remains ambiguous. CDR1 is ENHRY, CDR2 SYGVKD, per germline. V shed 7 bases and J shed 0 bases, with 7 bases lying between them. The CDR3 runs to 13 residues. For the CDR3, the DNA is TGTGCCATCACCAGCGTCTCCTACAATGAGCAGTTCTTC. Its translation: CAITSVSYNEQFF.

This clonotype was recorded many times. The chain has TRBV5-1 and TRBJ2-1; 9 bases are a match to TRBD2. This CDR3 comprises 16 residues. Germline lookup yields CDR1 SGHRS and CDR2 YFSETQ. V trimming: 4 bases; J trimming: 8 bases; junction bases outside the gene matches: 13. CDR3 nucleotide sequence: TGCGCCAGCAGCAGCGGGGAAATAGCGGGAGTCGATGAGCAGTTCTTC. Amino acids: CASSSGEIAGVDEQFF.

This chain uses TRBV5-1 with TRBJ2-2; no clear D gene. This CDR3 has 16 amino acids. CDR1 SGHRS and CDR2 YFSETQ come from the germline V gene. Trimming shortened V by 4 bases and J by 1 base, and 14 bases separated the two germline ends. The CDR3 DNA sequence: TGCGCCAGCAGCCCACAGAAGAGGATGAACACCGGGGAGCTGTTTTTT. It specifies CASSPQKRMNTGELFF.

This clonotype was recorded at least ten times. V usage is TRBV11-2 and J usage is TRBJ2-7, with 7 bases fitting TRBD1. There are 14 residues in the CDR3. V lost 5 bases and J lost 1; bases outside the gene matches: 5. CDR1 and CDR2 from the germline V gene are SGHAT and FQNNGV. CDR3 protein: CASSAPGQSYEQYF. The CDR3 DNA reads TGTGCCAGCAGCGCGCCGGGACAGTCCTACGAGCAGTACTTC.

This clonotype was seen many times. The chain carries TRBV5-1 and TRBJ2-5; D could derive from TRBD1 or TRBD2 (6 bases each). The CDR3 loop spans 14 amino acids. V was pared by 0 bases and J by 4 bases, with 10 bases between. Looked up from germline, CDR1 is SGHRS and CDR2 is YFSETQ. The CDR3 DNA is TGCGCCAGCAGCTTGGCCGGAGGGGGAGAGACCCAGTACTTC. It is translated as CASSLAGGGETQYF.

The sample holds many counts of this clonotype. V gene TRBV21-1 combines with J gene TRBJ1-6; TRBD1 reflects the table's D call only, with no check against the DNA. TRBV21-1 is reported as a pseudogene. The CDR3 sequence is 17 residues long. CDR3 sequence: CASSIPGSIPINSPLHF. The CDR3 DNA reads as TGTGCCAGCAGCATCCCGGGGTCAATCCCAATTAATTCACCCCTCCACTTT.

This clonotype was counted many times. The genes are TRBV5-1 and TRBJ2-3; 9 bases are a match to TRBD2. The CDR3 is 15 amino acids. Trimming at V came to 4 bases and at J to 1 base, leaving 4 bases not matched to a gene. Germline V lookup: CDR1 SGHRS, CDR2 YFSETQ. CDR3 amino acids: CASSPSGIRTDTQYF. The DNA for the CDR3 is TGCGCCAGCAGCCCTAGCGGGATCCGCACAGATACGCAGTATTTT.

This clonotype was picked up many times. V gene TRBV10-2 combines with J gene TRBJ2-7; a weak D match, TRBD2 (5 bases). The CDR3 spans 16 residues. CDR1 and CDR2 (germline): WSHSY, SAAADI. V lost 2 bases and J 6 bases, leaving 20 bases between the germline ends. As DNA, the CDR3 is TGCGCCAGCAGTGAGGGGTCCCCAGACGGGAATAGCGAGCAGTACTTC. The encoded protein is CASSEGSPDGNSEQYF.

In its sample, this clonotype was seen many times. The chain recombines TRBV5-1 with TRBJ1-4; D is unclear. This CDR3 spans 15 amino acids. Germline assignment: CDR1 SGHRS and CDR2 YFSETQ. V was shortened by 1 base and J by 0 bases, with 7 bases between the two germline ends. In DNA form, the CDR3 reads TGCGCCAGCAGCTTGAGGGCGGCAACTAATGAAAAACTGTTTTTT. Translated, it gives CASSLRAATNEKLFF.

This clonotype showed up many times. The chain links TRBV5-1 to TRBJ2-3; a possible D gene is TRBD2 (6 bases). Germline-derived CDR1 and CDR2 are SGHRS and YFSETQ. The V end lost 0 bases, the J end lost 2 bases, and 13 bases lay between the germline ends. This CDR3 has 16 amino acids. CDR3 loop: CASSLGPGEITDTQYF. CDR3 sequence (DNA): TGCGCCAGCAGCTTGGGGCCGGGGGAGATCACAGATACGCAGTATTTT.

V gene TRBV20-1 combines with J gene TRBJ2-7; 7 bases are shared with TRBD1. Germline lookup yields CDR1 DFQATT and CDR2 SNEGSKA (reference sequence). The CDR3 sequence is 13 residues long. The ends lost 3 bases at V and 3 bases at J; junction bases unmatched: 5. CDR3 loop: CSARGQSYYEQYF. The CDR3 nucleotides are TGCAGTGCTAGGGGACAGTCGTACTACGAGCAGTACTTC.

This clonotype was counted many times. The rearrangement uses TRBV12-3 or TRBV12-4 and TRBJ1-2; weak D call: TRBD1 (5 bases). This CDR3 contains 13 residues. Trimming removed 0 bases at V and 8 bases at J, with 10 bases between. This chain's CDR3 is CASSLAGVQGYTF. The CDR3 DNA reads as TGTGCCAGCAGTTTAGCAGGGGTTCAAGGCTACACCTTC.

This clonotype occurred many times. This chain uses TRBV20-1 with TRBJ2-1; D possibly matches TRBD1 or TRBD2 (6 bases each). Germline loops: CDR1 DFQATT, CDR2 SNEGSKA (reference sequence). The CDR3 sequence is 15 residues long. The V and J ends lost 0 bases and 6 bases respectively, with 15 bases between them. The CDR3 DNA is TGCAGTGCTAGAGATACCTCCAGGGGAGGCAATGAGCAGTTCTTC. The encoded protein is CSARDTSRGGNEQFF.

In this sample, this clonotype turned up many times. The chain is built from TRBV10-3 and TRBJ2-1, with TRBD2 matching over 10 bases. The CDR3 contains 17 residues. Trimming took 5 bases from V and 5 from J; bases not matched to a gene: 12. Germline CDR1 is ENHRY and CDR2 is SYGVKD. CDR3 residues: CAISPRLAGVRNNEQFF. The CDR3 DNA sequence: TGTGCCATCAGTCCCCGACTAGCGGGTGTAAGGAACAATGAGCAGTTCTTC.

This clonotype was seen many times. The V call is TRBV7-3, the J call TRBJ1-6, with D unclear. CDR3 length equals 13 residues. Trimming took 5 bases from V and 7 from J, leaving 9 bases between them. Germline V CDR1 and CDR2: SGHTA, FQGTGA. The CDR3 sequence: CASSMDLNSPLHF. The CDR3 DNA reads TGTGCCAGCAGCATGGACCTAAATTCACCCCTCCACTTT.

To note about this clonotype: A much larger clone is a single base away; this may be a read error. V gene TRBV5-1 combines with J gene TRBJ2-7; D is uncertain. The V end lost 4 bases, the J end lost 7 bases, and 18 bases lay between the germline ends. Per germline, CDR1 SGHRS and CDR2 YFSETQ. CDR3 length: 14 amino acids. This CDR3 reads CASSRWESKGEQYF. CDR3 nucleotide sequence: TGCGCCAGCAGCAGGTGGGAAAGCAAGGGAGAGCAGTACTTC.

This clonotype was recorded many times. The CDR3, as DNA: TGTGCCAGCAGCTTAGAGTTAACTTACGAGCAGTACTTC. Amino acids: CASSLELTYEQYF. The chain couples TRBV11-2 to TRBJ2-7; D is ambiguous. The CDR3 has 13 residues. V dropped 0 bases and J dropped 4 bases, with 7 bases sitting between them. Germline V gene sequence: CDR1 SGHAT, CDR2 FQNNGV.

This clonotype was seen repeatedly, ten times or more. CDR3 sequence: CASSFRGQGNEKLFF. As DNA, the CDR3 is TGCGCCAGCAGCTTCCGGGGACAGGGGAATGAAAAACTGTTTTTT. The rearrangement uses TRBV5-1 and TRBJ1-4; TRBD1 agrees at 10 bases. Germline V gene lookup returns CDR1 SGHRS and CDR2 YFSETQ. Trimming took 2 bases from V and 5 from J; bases not matched to a gene: 3. The CDR3 extends over 15 amino acids.

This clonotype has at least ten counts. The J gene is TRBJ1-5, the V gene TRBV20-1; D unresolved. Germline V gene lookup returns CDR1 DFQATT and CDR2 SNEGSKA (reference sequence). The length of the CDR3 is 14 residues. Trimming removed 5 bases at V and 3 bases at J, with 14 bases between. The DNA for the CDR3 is TGCAGTGCTTTTTCTGTGATGGACAATCAGCCCCAGCATTTT. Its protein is CSAFSVMDNQPQHF.

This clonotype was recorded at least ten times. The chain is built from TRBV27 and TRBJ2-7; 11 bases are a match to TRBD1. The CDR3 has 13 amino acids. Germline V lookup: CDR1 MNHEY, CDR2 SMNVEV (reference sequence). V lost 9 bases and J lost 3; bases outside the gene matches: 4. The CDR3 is CARPGQGVYEQYF. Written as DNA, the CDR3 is TGTGCCAGACCGGGACAGGGGGTCTACGAGCAGTACTTC.

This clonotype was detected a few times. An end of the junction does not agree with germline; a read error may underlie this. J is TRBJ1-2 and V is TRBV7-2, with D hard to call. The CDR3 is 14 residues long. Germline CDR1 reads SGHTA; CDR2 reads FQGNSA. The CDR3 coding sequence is TGTGCCAACAGCTTAGAGCACACTAACTATGGCTACACCTTC. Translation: CANSLEHTNYGYTF.

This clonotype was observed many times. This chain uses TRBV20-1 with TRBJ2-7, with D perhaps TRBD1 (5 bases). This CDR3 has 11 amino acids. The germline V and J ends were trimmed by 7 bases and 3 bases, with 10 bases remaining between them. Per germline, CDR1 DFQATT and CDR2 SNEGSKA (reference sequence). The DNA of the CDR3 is TGCAGTGTCAGGGTTGGCTACGAGCAGTACTTC. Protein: CSVRVGYEQYF.

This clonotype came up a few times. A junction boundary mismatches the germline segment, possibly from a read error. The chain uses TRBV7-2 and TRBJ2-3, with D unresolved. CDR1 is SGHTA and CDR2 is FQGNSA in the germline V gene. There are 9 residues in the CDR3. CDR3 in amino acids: CASSLPLNF. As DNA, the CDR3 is TGTGCCAGCAGCCTTCCTTTGAATTTT.

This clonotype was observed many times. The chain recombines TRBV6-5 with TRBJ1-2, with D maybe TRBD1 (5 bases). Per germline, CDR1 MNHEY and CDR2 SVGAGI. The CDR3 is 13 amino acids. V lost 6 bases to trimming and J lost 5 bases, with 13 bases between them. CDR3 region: CASSRDGLYGYTF. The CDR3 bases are TGTGCCAGCAGCCGGGACGGGCTTTATGGCTACACCTTC.

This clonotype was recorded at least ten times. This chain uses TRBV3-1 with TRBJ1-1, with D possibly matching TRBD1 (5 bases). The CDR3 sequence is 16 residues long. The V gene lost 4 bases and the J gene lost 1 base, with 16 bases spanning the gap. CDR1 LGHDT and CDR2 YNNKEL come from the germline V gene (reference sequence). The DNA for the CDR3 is TGTGCCAGCAGCCCCTCAGTTAAGGGACCGAACACTGAAGCTTTCTTT. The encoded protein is CASSPSVKGPNTEAFF.

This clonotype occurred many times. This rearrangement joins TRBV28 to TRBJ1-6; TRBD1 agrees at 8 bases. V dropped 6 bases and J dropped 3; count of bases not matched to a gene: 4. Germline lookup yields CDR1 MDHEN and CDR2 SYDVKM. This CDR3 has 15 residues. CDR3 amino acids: CASRVGTGYNSPLHF. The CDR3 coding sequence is TGTGCCAGCAGGGTCGGGACAGGCTATAATTCACCCCTCCACTTT.

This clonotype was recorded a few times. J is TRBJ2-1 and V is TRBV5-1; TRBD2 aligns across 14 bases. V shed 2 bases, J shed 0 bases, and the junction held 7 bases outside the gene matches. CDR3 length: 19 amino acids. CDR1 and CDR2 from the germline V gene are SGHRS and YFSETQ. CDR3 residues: CASSFRLAGGPSSYNEQFF. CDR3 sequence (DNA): TGCGCCAGCAGCTTCCGACTAGCGGGAGGGCCTAGCTCCTACAATGAGCAGTTCTTC.

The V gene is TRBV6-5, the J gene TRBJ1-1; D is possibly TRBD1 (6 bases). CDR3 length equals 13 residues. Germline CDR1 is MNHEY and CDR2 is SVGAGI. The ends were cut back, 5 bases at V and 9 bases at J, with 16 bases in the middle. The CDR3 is CASSLLETGKAFF. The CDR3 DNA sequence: TGTGCCAGCAGTCTCCTTGAGACAGGCAAAGCTTTCTTT.

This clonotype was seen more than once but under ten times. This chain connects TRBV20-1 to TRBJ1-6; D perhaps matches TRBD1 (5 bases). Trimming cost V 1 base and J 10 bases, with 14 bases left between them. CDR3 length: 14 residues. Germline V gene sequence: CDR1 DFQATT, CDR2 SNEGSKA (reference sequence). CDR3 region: CSARGGGVWSPLHF. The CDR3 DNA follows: TGCAGTGCTAGAGGTGGAGGGGTCTGGTCACCCCTCCACTTT.

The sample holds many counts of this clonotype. CDR3 residues: CASSQGTGQGHEQFF. The CDR3 coding sequence is TGTGCCAGCAGCCAAGGTACGGGACAGGGCCATGAGCAGTTCTTC. The chain has TRBV14 and TRBJ2-1; 9 bases map to TRBD1. Trimming at V came to 1 base and at J to 8 bases, leaving 6 bases not matched to a gene. The CDR3 totals 15 residues. Germline V lookup: CDR1 SGHDN, CDR2 FVKESK.